The clone carrying this TCR beta chain has ten or more counts. V was shortened by 3 bases and J by 3 bases, with 11 bases between the two germline ends. This CDR3 is 14 amino acids long. MiXCR was run by TCRdb on the RT-PCR reads, yielding one entry per CDR3 protein. Among approximately 720,000 distinct CDR3 sequences listed, 11% to 15% were seen once. The TCR sequence derives from a female donor in good health, serving as a healthy control. Material: memory CD4+ T cells from blood. The J gene is TRBJ1-1, the V gene TRBV12-3 or TRBV12-4; no definite D call. As DNA, the CDR3 is TGTGCCAGCAGTTTGGTGAACCGGGACACTGAAGCTTTCTTT. Translation gives CASSLVNRDTEAFF.